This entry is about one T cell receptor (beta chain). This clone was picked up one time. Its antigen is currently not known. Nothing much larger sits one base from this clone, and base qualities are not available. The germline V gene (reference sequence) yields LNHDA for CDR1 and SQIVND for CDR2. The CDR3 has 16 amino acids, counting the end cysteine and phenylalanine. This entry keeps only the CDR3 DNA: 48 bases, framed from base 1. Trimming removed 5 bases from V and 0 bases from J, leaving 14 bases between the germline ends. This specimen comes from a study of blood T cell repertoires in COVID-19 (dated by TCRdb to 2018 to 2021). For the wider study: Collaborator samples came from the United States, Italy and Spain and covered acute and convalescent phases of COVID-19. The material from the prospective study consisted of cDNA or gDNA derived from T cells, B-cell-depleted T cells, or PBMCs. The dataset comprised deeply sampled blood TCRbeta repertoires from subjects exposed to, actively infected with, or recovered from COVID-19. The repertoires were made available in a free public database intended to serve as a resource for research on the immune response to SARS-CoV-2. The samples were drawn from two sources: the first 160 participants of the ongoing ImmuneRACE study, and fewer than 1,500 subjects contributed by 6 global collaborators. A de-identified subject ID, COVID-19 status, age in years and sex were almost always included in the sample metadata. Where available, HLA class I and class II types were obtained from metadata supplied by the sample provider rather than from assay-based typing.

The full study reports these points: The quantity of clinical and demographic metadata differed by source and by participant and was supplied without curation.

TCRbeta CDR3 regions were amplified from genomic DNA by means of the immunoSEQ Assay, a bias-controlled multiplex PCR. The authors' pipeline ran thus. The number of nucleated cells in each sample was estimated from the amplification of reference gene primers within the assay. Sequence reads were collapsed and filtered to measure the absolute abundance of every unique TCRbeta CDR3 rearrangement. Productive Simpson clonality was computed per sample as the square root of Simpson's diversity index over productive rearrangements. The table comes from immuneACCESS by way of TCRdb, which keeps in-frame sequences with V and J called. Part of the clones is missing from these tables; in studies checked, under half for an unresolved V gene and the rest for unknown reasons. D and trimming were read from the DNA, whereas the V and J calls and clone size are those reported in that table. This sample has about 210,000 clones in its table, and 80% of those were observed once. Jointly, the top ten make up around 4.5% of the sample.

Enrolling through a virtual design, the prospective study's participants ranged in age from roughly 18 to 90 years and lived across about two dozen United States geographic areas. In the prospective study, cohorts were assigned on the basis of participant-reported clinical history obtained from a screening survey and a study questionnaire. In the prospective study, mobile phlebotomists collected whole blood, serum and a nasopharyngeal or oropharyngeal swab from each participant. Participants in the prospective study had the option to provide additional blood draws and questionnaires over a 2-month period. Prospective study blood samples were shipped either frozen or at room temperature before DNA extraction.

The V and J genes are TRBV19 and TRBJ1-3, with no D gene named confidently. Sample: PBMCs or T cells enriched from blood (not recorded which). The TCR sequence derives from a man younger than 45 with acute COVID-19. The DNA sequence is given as TGTGCCAGTAGTTTCGGACTTTCCAGCTCTGGAAACACCATATATTTT. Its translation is CASSFGLSSSGNTIYF.